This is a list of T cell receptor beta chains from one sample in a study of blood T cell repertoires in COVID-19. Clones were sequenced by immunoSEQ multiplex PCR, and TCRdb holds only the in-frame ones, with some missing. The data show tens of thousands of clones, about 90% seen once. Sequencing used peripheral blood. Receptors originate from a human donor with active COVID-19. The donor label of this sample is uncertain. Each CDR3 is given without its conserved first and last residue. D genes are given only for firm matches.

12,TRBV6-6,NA,ASKDRPYQETQY
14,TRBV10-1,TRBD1,ASTKLRDRASYEQY
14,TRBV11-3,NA,ASSQGQLTLYNEQF
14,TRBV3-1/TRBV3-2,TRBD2,ASSPWGTSGQETQY
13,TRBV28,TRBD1,ASSLWGQGYHGYT
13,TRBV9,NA,ASTQGPTSTDTQY
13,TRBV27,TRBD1,ASSPDRENTGELF
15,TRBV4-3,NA,ASSHEIQMSSTDTQY
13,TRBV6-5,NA,ASSRGGTTNQPQH
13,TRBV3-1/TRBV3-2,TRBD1,ASSAPGQGIYEQY
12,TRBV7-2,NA,ASSSGAVGRTQF